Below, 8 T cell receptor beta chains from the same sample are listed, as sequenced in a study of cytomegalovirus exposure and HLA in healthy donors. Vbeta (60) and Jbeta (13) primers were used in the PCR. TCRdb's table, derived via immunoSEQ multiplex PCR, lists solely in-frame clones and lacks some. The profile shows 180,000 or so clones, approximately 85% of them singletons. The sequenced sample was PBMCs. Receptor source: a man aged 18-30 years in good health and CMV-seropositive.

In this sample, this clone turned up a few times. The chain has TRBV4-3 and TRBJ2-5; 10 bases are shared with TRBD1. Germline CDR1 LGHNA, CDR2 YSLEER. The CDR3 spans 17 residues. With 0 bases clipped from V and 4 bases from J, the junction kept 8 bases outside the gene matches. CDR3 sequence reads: CASSQDRTGGKGETQYF. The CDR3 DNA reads TGCGCCAGCAGCCAAGATCGGACAGGGGGGAAGGGAGAGACCCAGTACTTC.

The CDR3 sequence is CASSLVRPGGSGHDTGELFF. CDR3 coding DNA: TGTGCCAGCAGCTTAGTTAGACCCGGCGGCAGTGGCCACGACACCGGGGAGCTGTTTTTT. V gene TRBV7-8 combines with J gene TRBJ2-2; D gene uncertain. V was shortened by 1 base and J by 3 bases, with 24 bases between the two germline ends. Germline V gene data show CDR1 as SGHVS and CDR2 as FQNEAQ. This CDR3 is 20 amino acids long.

The CDR3 DNA is TGCGCCAGCAGCTTGGACACCCGCAATCCCTCCTACGAGCAGTACTTC. It encodes CASSLDTRNPSYEQYF. The gene calls are TRBV5-1 and TRBJ2-7; D call uncertain. V was cut by 0 bases and J by 0 bases, with 13 bases left in between. The CDR3 has 16 residues. Germline CDR1 and CDR2: SGHRS and YFSETQ.

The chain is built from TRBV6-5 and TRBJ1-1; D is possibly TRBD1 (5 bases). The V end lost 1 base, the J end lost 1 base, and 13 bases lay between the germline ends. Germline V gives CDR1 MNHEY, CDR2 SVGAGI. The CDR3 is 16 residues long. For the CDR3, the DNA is TGTGCCAGCAGTTACTTTGCGGGACTCTCGAACACTGAAGCTTTCTTT. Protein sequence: CASSYFAGLSNTEAFF.

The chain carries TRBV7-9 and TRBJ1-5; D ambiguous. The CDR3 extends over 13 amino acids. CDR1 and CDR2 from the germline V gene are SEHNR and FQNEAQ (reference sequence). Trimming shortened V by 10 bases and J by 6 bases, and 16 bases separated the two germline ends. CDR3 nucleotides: TGTGCCACCGAGGGTGGGCTGGGTCAGCCCCAGCATTTT. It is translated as CATEGGLGQPQHF.

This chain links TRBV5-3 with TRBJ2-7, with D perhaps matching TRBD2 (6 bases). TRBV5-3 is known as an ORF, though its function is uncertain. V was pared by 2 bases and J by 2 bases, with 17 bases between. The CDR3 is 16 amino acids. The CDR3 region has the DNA TGTGCCAGAAGCTTCGCCGTGGGACGCGGGGCCTACGAGCAGTACTTC. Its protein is CARSFAVGRGAYEQYF.

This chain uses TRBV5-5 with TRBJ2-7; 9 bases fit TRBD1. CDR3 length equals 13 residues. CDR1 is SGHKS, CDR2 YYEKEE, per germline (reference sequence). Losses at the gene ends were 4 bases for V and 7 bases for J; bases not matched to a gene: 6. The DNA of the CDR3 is TGTGCCAGCAGCACAGGGGGCCCTCGGGAGCAGTACTTC. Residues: CASSTGGPREQYF.

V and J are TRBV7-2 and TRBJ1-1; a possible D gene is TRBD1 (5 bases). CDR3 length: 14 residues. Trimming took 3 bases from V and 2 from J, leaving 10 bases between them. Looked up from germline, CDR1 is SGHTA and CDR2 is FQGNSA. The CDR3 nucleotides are TGTGCCAGCAGCTTGACAGCTCGAAACACTGAAGCTTTCTTT. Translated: CASSLTARNTEAFF. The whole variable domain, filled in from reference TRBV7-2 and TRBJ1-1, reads GAGVSQSPSNKVTEKGKDVELRCDPISGHTALYWYRQSLGQGLEFLIYFQGNSAPDKSGLPSDRFSAERTGGSVSTLTIQRTQQEDSAVYLCASSLTARNTEAFFGQGTRLTVV.